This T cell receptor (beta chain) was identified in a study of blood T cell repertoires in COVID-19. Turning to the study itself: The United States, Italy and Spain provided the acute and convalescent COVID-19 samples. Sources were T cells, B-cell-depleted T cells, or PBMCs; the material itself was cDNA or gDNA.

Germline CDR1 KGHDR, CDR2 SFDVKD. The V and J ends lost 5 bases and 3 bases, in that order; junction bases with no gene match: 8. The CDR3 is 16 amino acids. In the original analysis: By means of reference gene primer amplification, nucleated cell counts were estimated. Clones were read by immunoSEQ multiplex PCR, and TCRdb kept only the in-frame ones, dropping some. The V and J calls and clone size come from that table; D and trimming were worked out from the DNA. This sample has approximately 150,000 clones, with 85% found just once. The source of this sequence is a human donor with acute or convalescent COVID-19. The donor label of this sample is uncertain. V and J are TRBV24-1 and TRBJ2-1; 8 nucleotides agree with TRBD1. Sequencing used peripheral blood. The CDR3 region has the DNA TGTGCCACCAGTGGGCAGGGGGCACCTAACTACAATGAGCAGTTCTTC. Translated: CATSGQGAPNYNEQFF.